Following are 27 T cell receptor beta chains from one sample sequenced in a study of graft-versus-host responses after intestinal transplantation. Clones were read by immunoSEQ multiplex PCR, and TCRdb kept only the in-frame ones, dropping some. The sample records 40,000 to 55,000 clones, about 90% being singletons. Antigens of these TCRs are unknown. The sample here was unstimulated CD4+ T cells sorted from spleen or lymph node cells, taken before transplant. These TCRs come from a human donor who was the organ donor for an intestinal transplant.

This chain uses TRBV11-3 with TRBJ1-5, with D perhaps TRBD1 (6 bases). The germline V and J ends were trimmed by 1 base and 5 bases, with 9 bases remaining between them. The CDR3 has 14 amino acids. Germline loops: CDR1 SGHNT, CDR2 YENEEA. CDR3 nucleotides: TGTGCCAGCAGCTTAGGGAAGGGGGATCAGCCCCAGCATTTT. It translates to CASSLGKGDQPQHF. Together with reference TRBV11-3 and TRBJ1-5, the CDR3 gives the full variable domain: EAGVVQSPRYKIIEKKQPVAFWCNPISGHNTLYWYLQNLGQGPELLIRYENEEAVDDSQLPKDRFSAERLKGVDSTLKIQPAELGDSAVYLCASSLGKGDQPQHFGDGTRLSIL.

The chain has TRBV6-1 and TRBJ2-7, with TRBD2 as a possible D gene (6 bases). There are 15 residues in the CDR3. Germline assignment: CDR1 MNHNS and CDR2 SASEGT. V dropped 6 bases and J dropped 3 bases, with 18 bases sitting between them. As DNA, the CDR3 is TGTGCCAGCAGGATACCGGGACTTAAGGGCTACGAGCAGTACTTC. Encoded protein: CASRIPGLKGYEQYF.

The chain couples TRBV4-1 to TRBJ2-7; D is perhaps TRBD1 (6 bases). V gave up 0 bases and J gave up 6 bases, with 15 bases separating them. The CDR3 runs to 15 residues. Germline values: CDR1 MGHRA, CDR2 YSYEKL. Here the CDR3 reads CASSQEGVRGTEQYF. CDR3 bases: TGCGCCAGCAGCCAAGAAGGAGTCAGGGGAACCGAGCAGTACTTC.

The genes are TRBV4-1 and TRBJ2-7, with D perhaps matching TRBD2 (6 bases). Germline V lookup: CDR1 MGHRA, CDR2 YSYEKL. V was clipped by 1 base and J by 2 bases, with 21 bases between them. This CDR3 is built from 18 residues. CDR3 in amino acids: CASSQGGIGQGGTYEQYF. DNA for the CDR3: TGCGCCAGCAGCCAAGGGGGAATAGGGCAGGGCGGGACCTACGAGCAGTACTTC.

The CDR3 coding sequence is TGTGCCAGCAGTTACCGGACAGGGCTAGAAAACACTGAAGCTTTCTTT. Amino acid sequence: CASSYRTGLENTEAFF. The rearrangement links TRBV6-6 to TRBJ1-1, with TRBD1 matching 8 bases. Germline V gene lookup returns CDR1 MNHNY and CDR2 SVGAGI (reference sequence). CDR3 size: 16 residues. J was trimmed by 2 bases and V by 2 bases; bases with no gene match: 7.

This chain connects TRBV7-2 to TRBJ1-5; D uncertain. Germline CDR1 and CDR2: SGHTA and FQGNSA. The CDR3 is 13 residues long. V was pared by 2 bases and J by 8 bases, with 10 bases between. The CDR3 bases are TGTGCCAGCAGCTTACTTGCGGCAGAGCCCCAGCATTTT. This gives the protein CASSLLAAEPQHF.

The chain uses TRBV7-9 and TRBJ1-1; 7 bases are shared with TRBD1. This CDR3 has 15 residues. V lost 6 bases and J lost 4; bases outside the gene matches: 11. Looked up from germline, CDR1 is SEHNR and CDR2 is FQNEAQ (reference sequence). CDR3 DNA sequence: TGTGCCAGCAGAAGCACGGACAGGTTGGGCACTGAAGCTTTCTTT. Translating gives CASRSTDRLGTEAFF.

The chain uses TRBV4-2 and TRBJ1-4, with TRBD1 as a possible D gene (6 bases). Germline values: CDR1 LGHNA, CDR2 YNFKEQ. The length of the CDR3 is 16 residues. Trimming stripped 0 bases from V and 8 bases from J, with 16 bases between. For the CDR3, the DNA is TGTGCCAGCAGCCAAGACGGGGGAGGGGGGAAGGAAAAACTGTTTTTT. Its translation is CASSQDGGGGKEKLFF.

This chain connects TRBV15 to TRBJ2-1; the D gene is possibly TRBD2 (6 bases). The germline gives CDR1 LNHNV, CDR2 YYDKDF (reference sequence). Between the trimmed V and J ends, which lost 3 bases and 0 bases, there was a span of 15 bases. The CDR3 runs 17 residues. The CDR3 region has the DNA TGTGCCACCAGCAGGGCCCCTAGCGACAGCTCCTACAATGAGCAGTTCTTC. This sequence encodes CATSRAPSDSSYNEQFF.

The chain couples TRBV28 to TRBJ1-5; 11 positions agree with TRBD1. This CDR3 is built from 17 residues. Germline V gene sequence: CDR1 MDHEN, CDR2 SYDVKM. The ends lost 5 bases at V and 3 bases at J; junction bases unmatched: 9. CDR3 DNA sequence: TGTGCCAGCAGTCCCCTCCGGACAGGGGGCAACAATCAGCCCCAGCATTTT. This translates into CASSPLRTGGNNQPQHF.

The chain links TRBV6-5 to TRBJ2-1, with no clear D. Germline-derived CDR1 and CDR2 are MNHEY and SVGAGI. The length of the CDR3 is 12 residues. The V end lost 8 bases, the J end lost 4 bases, and 9 bases lay between the germline ends. The CDR3 DNA sequence: TGTGCCAGCTGGAACAGATACAATGAGCAGTTCTTC. Translating it yields CASWNRYNEQFF.

The V gene is TRBV6-5, the J gene TRBJ2-3; no clear D. Trimming shortened V by 5 bases and J by 5 bases, and 8 bases separated the two germline ends. CDR3 length equals 12 residues. Per germline, CDR1 MNHEY and CDR2 SVGAGI. In nucleotides, the CDR3 is TGTGCCAGCAGTGAAAACAGAGATACGCAGTATTTT. It codes for CASSENRDTQYF.

CDR3 sequence reads: CASFDRGNTGELFF. The CDR3 DNA is TGTGCCAGCTTTGACAGGGGGAACACCGGGGAGCTGTTTTTT. The rearrangement joins TRBV28 to TRBJ2-2; 8 bases fit TRBD1. Germline V gene data show CDR1 as MDHEN and CDR2 as SYDVKM. After removal of 8 bases from V and 1 base from J, the junction contained 3 bases not matched to a gene. CDR3 length: 14 amino acids.

As to this clone: This sample also contains other DNA sequences that code for the same CDR3. The DNA of the CDR3 is TGTGCCAGCAGCTTGTTTTCAGGCCCCGGAGAGACCCAGTACTTC. It yields the protein CASSLFSGPGETQYF. The chain employs TRBV5-6 and TRBJ2-5; no clear D. V gave up 1 base and J gave up 4 bases, with 14 bases separating them. Germline CDR1 and CDR2: SGHDT and YYEEEE. The CDR3 spans 15 residues. Looking up the rest from reference TRBV5-6 and TRBJ2-5 gives the full variable domain: DAGVTQSPTHLIKTRGQQVTLRCSPKSGHDTVSWYQQALGQGPQFIFQYYEEEERQRGNFPDRFSGHQFPNYSSELNVNALLLGDSALYLCASSLFSGPGETQYFGPGTRLLVL.

Remarks on this clone: Given the absence of the conserved phenylalanine or tryptophan at the CDR3 end, a read error is likely. CDR3 nucleotide sequence: TGTGCCAGCAGTTTAAGTGGGCTGAGCACAGATACGCAGTATTCT. Protein product: CASSLSGLSTDTQYS. The chain is built from TRBV27 and TRBJ2-3; D not resolved. Trimming cost V 2 bases and J 0 bases, with 9 bases left between them. CDR1 is MNHEY, CDR2 SMNVEV, per germline (reference sequence). This CDR3 has 15 amino acids.

This rearrangement joins TRBV29-1 to TRBJ1-1, with no clear D. Germline V CDR1 and CDR2: SQVTM, ANQGSEA. The CDR3 loop spans 11 amino acids. With 5 bases removed from V and 3 bases from J, the gap between germline ends came to 7 bases. The CDR3 here is CSVYRDTEAFF. The DNA for the CDR3 is TGCAGCGTTTACAGAGACACTGAAGCTTTCTTT.

This chain joins TRBV6-5 and TRBJ2-5, with D possibly TRBD2 on 6 matching bases. This CDR3 region has 13 residues. Germline V lookup: CDR1 MNHEY, CDR2 SVGAGI. V lost 7 bases and J lost 3, with 12 bases in between. This CDR3 is CASKGGNEETQYF. In nucleotides, the CDR3 is TGTGCCAGCAAGGGCGGGAACGAAGAGACCCAGTACTTC.

The chain couples TRBV7-9 to TRBJ1-5; D is undetermined. The germline V gene has CDR1 SEHNR and CDR2 FQNEAQ (reference sequence). V was shortened by 2 bases and J by 1 base, with 9 bases between the two germline ends. The CDR3 totals 15 residues. The CDR3, as DNA: TGTGCCAGCAGCTTAAGCGAGGGAAGCAATCAGCCCCAGCATTTT. Protein: CASSLSEGSNQPQHF.

The chain has TRBV27 and TRBJ1-1; 9 bases fit TRBD1. Germline-derived CDR1 and CDR2 are MNHEY and SMNVEV (reference sequence). The CDR3 length is 15 residues. The trim removed 6 bases at V and 3 bases at J, leaving 8 bases unmatched. CDR3 amino acids: CASRVGTGWDTEAFF. CDR3 bases: TGTGCCAGCAGAGTGGGGACAGGGTGGGACACTGAAGCTTTCTTT.

This chain joins TRBV7-2 and TRBJ2-5; TRBD2 aligns across 11 bases. V lost 3 bases and J lost 5; bases outside the gene matches: 5. The CDR3 extends over 15 amino acids. Germline CDR1 is SGHTA and CDR2 is FQGNSA. The CDR3 DNA follows: TGTGCCAGCAGCTTGACTAGCGGGGCACGGGAGACCCAGTACTTC. This codes for CASSLTSGARETQYF.

V gene TRBV5-5 combines with J gene TRBJ2-1, with D possibly being TRBD2 (6 bases). The CDR3 contains 13 residues. Per the germline V gene, CDR1 is SGHKS and CDR2 is YYEKEE (reference sequence). The V and J ends lost 4 bases and 7 bases respectively, with 12 bases between them. The CDR3 DNA is TGTGCCAGCAGCGCGGGACCGTCAAATGAGCAGTTCTTC. Its translation is CASSAGPSNEQFF.

This chain uses TRBV28 with TRBJ2-2, with a tentative D call TRBD2 (6 bases). This CDR3 is 15 amino acids long. The germline V gene encodes CDR1 MDHEN and CDR2 SYDVKM. Trimming pared 3 bases from V and 1 base from J, leaving 9 bases between. The CDR3 nucleotides read TGTGCCAGCAGTTTTTTGCGGGGGAACACCGGGGAGCTGTTTTTT. Encoded protein: CASSFLRGNTGELFF.

The chain uses TRBV28 and TRBJ2-7; no firm D call. This CDR3 has 16 amino acids. V lost 4 bases and J lost 5, with 21 bases in between. Germline CDR1 is MDHEN and CDR2 is SYDVKM. Here the CDR3 reads CASSSVGLRVGNEQYF. As DNA, the CDR3 is TGTGCCAGCAGTTCGGTTGGGCTGCGAGTGGGTAACGAGCAGTACTTC.

V is TRBV14 and J is TRBJ2-3; 12 bases line up with TRBD2. Germline V gene data show CDR1 as SGHDN and CDR2 as FVKESK. With V trimmed by 4 bases and J by 2 bases, 4 bases remained unmatched. CDR3 size: 16 residues. As DNA, the CDR3 is TGTGCCAGCAGCCTTCGGACTAGCGGGGCCACAGATACGCAGTATTTT. Translating gives CASSLRTSGATDTQYF.

This rearrangement joins TRBV2 to TRBJ2-2; TRBD2 matches at 12 bases. V shed 6 bases and J 5 bases; nucleotides not matched to a gene: 7. Germline CDR1 is SNHLY and CDR2 is FYNNEI. This CDR3 has 16 residues. This chain's CDR3 is CASSPTSGRGTGELFF. The CDR3 DNA sequence: TGTGCCAGCAGCCCGACTAGCGGGAGAGGTACCGGGGAGCTGTTTTTT.

This clone was recorded only once. The rearrangement uses TRBV2 and TRBJ2-7, with TRBD1 matching over 9 bases. The CDR3 is 15 residues long. Trimming at V came to 5 bases and at J to 4 bases, leaving 9 bases not matched to a gene. From germline, CDR1 is SNHLY and CDR2 FYNNEI. The CDR3 is CASSPLGTGKYEQYF. The CDR3 DNA sequence: TGTGCCAGCAGTCCACTGGGGACAGGGAAATACGAGCAGTACTTC.

This chain links TRBV27 with TRBJ2-2; D remains unclear. The CDR3 sequence is 12 residues long. V gave up 3 bases and J gave up 7 bases, with 6 bases separating them. Per the germline V gene, CDR1 is MNHEY and CDR2 is SMNVEV (reference sequence). The DNA of the CDR3 is TGTGCCAGCAGTTTTTCCCGCGGGGAGCTGTTTTTT. This encodes CASSFSRGELFF.